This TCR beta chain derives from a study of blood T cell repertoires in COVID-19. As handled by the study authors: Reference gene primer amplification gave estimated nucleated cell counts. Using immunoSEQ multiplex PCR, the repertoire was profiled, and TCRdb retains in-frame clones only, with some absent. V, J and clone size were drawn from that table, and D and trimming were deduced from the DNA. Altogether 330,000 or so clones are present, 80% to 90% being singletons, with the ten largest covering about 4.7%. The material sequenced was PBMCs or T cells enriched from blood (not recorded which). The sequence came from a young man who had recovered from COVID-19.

CDR3 region: CASSSNGHAGEETQYF. The CDR3 coding sequence is TGCGCCAGCAGCTCCAATGGACATGCAGGAGAAGAGACCCAGTACTTC. The V call is TRBV5-1, the J call TRBJ2-5, with a possible D match to TRBD1 (5 bases). The CDR3 covers 16 residues. The germline V gene encodes CDR1 SGHRS and CDR2 YFSETQ. The ends were cut back, 3 bases at V and 3 bases at J, with 18 bases in the middle.